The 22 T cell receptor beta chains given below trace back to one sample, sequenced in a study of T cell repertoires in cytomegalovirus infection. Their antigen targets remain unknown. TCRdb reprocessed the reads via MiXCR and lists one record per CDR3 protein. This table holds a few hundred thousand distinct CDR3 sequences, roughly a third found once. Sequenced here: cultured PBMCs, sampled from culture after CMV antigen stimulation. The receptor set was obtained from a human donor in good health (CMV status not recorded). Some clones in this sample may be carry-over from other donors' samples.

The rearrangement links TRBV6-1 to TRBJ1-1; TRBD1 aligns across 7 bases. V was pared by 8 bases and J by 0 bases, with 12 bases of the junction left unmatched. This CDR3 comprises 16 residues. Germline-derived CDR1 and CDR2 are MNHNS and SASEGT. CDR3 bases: TGTGCCAGCGGCAATCAGGGGGGTTGGATGAACACTGAAGCTTTCTTT. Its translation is CASGNQGGWMNTEAFF.

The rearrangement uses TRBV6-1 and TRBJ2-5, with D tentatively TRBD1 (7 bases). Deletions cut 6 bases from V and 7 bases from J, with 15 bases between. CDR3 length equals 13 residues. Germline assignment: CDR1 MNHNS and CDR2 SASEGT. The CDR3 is CASSAGQRGTQYF. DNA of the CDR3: TGTGCCAGCAGCGCGGGACAGCGAGGGACCCAGTACTTC.

The chain's CDR3 is CASSTHIQETQYF. CDR3 nucleotide sequence: TGTGCCAGCAGCACCCACATTCAAGAGACCCAGTACTTC. J is TRBJ2-5 and V is TRBV9; D remains unclear. The CDR3 covers 13 residues. The germline V gene encodes CDR1 SGDLS and CDR2 YYNGEE. V was trimmed by 4 bases and J by 2 bases, leaving 9 bases between them.

CDR3 bases: TGTGCCAGCAGCTCGATTATTTTTGCAGATACGCAGTATTTT. It codes for CASSSIIFADTQYF. The J gene is TRBJ2-3, the V gene TRBV7-6, with D hard to call. Per the germline V gene, CDR1 is SGHVS and CDR2 is FNYEAQ. The CDR3 contains 14 residues. Trimming stripped 4 bases from V and 4 bases from J, with 12 bases between. The complete variable domain, with remaining parts taken from reference TRBV7-6 and TRBJ2-3, reads GAGVSQSPRYKVTKRGQDVALRCDPISGHVSLYWYRQALGQGPEFLTYFNYEAQQDKSGLPNDRFSAERPEGSISTLTIQRTEQRDSAMYRCASSSIIFADTQYFGPGTRLTVL.

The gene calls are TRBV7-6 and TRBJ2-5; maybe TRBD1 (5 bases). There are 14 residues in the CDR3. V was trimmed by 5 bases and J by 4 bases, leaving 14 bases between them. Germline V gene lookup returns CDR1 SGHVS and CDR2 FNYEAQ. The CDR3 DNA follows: TGTGCCAGCAGCATAGACAGAGTCGTAGAGACCCAGTACTTC. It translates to CASSIDRVVETQYF.

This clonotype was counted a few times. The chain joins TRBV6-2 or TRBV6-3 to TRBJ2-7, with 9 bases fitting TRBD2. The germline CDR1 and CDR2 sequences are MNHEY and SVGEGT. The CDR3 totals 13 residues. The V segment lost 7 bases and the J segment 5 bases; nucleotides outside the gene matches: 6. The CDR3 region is CASMVAGADEQYF. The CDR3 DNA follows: TGTGCCAGCATGGTAGCGGGAGCGGACGAGCAGTACTTC.

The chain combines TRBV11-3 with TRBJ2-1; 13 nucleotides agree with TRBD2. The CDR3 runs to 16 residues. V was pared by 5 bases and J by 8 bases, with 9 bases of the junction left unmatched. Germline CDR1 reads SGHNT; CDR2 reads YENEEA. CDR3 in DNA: TGTGCCAGCAGCCCTTCCGGACTAGCGGGAGTGGATGAGCAGTTCTTC. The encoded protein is CASSPSGLAGVDEQFF.

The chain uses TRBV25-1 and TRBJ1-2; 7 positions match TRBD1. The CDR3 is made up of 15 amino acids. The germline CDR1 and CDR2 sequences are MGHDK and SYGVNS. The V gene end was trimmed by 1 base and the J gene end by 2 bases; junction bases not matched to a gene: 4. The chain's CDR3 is CASSELGQWNYGYTF. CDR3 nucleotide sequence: TGTGCCAGCAGTGAATTGGGACAGTGGAACTATGGCTACACCTTC.

The CDR3 nucleotides read TGCAGCGCCCTCAGGGCAGGGGGCATCTATGGCTACACCTTC. It encodes CSALRAGGIYGYTF. The chain links TRBV29-1 to TRBJ1-2, with 8 bases aligning to TRBD1. Germline V gene sequence: CDR1 SQVTM, CDR2 ANQGSEA. The CDR3 consists of 14 residues. V lost 7 bases, J lost 4 bases, and 11 bases stayed unmatched. Variable domain in full (rest from reference TRBV29-1 and TRBJ1-2): SAVISQKPSRDICQRGTSLTIQCQVDSQVTMMFWYRQQPGQSLTLIATANQGSEATYESGFVIDKFPISRPNLTFSTLTVSNMSPEDSSIYLCSALRAGGIYGYTFGSGTRLTVV.

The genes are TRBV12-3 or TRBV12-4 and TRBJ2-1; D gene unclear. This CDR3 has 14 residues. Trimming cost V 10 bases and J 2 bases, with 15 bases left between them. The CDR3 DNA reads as TGTGCCAACACCGCAGGCCGGACCTACAATGAGCAGTTCTTC. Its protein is CANTAGRTYNEQFF.

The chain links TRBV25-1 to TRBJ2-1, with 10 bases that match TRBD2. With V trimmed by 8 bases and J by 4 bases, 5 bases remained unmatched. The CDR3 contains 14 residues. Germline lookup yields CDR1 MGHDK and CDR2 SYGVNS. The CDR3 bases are TGTGCCAGCCGTTCTAGCGGGGGTTACAATGAGCAGTTCTTC. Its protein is CASRSSGGYNEQFF.

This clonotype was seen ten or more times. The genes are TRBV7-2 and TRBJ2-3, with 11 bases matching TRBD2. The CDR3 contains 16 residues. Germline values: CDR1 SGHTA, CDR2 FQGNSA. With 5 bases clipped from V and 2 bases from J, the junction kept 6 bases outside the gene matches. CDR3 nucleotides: TGTGCCAGCAGCCCGAGACTAGCGGGATCCACAGATACGCAGTATTTT. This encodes CASSPRLAGSTDTQYF.

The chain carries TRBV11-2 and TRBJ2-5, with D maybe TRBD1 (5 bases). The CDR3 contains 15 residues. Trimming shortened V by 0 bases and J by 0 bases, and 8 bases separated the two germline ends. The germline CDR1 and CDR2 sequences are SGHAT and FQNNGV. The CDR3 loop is CASSLEGDYQETQYF. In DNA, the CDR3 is TGTGCCAGCAGCTTAGAAGGGGATTACCAAGAGACCCAGTACTTC.

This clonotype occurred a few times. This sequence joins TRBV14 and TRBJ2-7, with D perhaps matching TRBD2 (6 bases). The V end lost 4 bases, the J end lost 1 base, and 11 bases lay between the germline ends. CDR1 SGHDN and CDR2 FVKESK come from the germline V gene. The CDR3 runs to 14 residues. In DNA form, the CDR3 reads TGTGCCAGCAGCCGCCTGGGGGGATCCTACGAGCAGTACTTC. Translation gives CASSRLGGSYEQYF.

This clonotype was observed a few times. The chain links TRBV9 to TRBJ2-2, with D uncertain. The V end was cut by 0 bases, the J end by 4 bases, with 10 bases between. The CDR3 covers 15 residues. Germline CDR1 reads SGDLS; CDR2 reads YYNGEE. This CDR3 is CASSVELHGTGELFF. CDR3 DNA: TGTGCCAGCAGCGTAGAGTTGCACGGCACCGGGGAGCTGTTTTTT.

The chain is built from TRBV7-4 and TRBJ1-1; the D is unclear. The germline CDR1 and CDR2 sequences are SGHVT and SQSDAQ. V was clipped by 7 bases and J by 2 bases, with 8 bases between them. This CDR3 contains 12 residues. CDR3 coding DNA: TGTGCCAGCACCTATGGAAACACTGAAGCTTTCTTT. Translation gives CASTYGNTEAFF.

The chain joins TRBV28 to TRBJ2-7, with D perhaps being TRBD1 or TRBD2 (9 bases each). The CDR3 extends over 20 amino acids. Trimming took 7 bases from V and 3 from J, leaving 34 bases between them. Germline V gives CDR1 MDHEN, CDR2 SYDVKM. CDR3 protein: CASTPSPWTGVAGDRYEQYV. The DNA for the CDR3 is TGTGCCAGCACCCCGTCCCCGTGGACAGGGGTAGCGGGAGATCGCTACGAGCAGTACGTC.

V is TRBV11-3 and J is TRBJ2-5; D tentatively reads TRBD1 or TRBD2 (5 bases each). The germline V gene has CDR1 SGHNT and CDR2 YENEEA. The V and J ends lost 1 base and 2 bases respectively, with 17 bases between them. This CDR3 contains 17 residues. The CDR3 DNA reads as TGTGCCAGCAGCTTAGGAGGGGTCATTACCTCGCAAGAGACCCAGTACTTC. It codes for CASSLGGVITSQETQYF. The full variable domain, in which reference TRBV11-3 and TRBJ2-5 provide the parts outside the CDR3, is EAGVVQSPRYKIIEKKQPVAFWCNPISGHNTLYWYLQNLGQGPELLIRYENEEAVDDSQLPKDRFSAERLKGVDSTLKIQPAELGDSAVYLCASSLGGVITSQETQYFGPGTRLLVL.

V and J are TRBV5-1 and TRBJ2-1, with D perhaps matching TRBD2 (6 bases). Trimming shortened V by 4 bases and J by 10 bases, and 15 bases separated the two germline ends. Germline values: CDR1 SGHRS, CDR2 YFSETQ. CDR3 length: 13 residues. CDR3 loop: CASSPGLSGEQFF. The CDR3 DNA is TGCGCCAGCAGCCCGGGACTTTCTGGGGAGCAGTTCTTC.

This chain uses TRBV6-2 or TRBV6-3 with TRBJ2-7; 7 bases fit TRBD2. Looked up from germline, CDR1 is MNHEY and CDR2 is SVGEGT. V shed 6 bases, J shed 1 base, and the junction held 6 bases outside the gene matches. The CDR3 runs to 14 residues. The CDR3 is CASRVPSGSYEQYF. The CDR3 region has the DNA TGTGCCAGCAGGGTGCCTAGCGGATCCTACGAGCAGTACTTC.

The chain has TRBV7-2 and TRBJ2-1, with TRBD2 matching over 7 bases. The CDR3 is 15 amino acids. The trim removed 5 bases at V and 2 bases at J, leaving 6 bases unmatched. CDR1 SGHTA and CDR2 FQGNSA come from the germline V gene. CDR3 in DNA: TGTGCCAGCAGCCCCGGAGGACTAGCCTACAATGAGCAGTTCTTC. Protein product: CASSPGGLAYNEQFF. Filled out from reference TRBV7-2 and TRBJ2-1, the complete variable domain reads GAGVSQSPSNKVTEKGKDVELRCDPISGHTALYWYRQSLGQGLEFLIYFQGNSAPDKSGLPSDRFSAERTGGSVSTLTIQRTQQEDSAVYLCASSPGGLAYNEQFFGPGTRLTVL.

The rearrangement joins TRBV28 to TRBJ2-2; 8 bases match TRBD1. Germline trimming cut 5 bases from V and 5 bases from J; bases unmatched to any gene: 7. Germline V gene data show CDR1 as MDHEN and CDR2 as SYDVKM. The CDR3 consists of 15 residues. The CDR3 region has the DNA TGTGCCAGCAGTCTACCTACAGGGGGAACCGGGGAGCTGTTTTTT. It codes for CASSLPTGGTGELFF. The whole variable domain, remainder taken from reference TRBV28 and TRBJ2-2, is DVKVTQSSRYLVKRTGEKVFLECVQDMDHENMFWYRQDPGLGLRLIYFSYDVKMKEKGDIPEGYSVSREKKERFSLILESASTNQTSMYLCASSLPTGGTGELFFGEGSRLTVL.